These T cell receptor beta chains were read from a single sample in a study of CD8+ T cells in alopecia areata. Clones were read by immunoSEQ multiplex PCR, and TCRdb kept only the in-frame ones, dropping some. This sample has about 42,000 clones; roughly 65% occur once, and the top ten carry 20% to 25%. The sample here was CD8+ T cells sorted from blood, taken at week 4, from a patient treated with tofacitinib. The receptors were sampled from a human donor with alopecia areata. CDR3s include the opening cysteine and the closing phenylalanine or tryptophan. D genes are given only for firm matches. Where a row states a size, it is once, few, many or the class of an expanded clone; other rows omit it.

>TRBV7-9|TRBJ2-1|NA|TRBD2
TGTGCCAGCCGGGGGGTGTCCTACAATGAGCAGTTCTTC
CASRGVSYNEQFF
>TRBV27|TRBJ1-2|few|NA
TGTGCCAGCAGTTTAGGGAGTAACTATGGCTACACCTTC
CASSLGSNYGYTF
>TRBV13|TRBJ2-1|once|NA
TGTGCCAGCAGCTTAGTACGGGATGAGCAGTTCTTC
CASSLVRDEQFF
>TRBV30|TRBJ1-5|NA|NA
TGTGCCTGGAGTCTTAGGGGTCAGCCCCAGCATTTT
CAWSLRGQPQHF
>TRBV7-9|TRBJ2-1|NA|NA
TGTGCCAGCAGCCGGGGGAGCTCCTACAATGAGCAGTTCTTC
CASSRGSSYNEQFF
>TRBV30|TRBJ2-7|NA|NA
TGTGCCTGGAGTGTATCCGGGCCAGGGTACGAGCAGTACTTC
CAWSVSGPGYEQYF
>TRBV27|TRBJ2-4|NA|TRBD1
TGTGCCAGCAGGGGACAGTGGAACATTCAGTACTTC
CASRGQWNIQYF
>TRBV30|TRBJ1-1|NA|NA
TGTGCCTGGAGCGATTGGGAAGAGAGGGATACTGAAGCTTTCTTT
CAWSDWEERDTEAFF
>TRBV2|TRBJ1-1|NA|NA
TGTGCCAGGGCGGAGGCAGGAACACGTGAAGCTTTCTTT
CARAEAGTREAFF
>TRBV29-1|TRBJ1-2|NA|TRBD1
TGCAGCGTTGAAGACGGTACTACAGGGGACGGCTACACCTTC
CSVEDGTTGDGYTF
>TRBV25-1|TRBJ2-3|NA|NA
TGTGCCAGCAGTGTAAGACTATTCACAGATACGCAGTATTTT
CASSVRLFTDTQYF
>TRBV5-6|TRBJ2-7|NA|NA
TGTGCCAGCAGCTTGGGCTACGAGCAGTACTTC
CASSLGYEQYF
>TRBV5-6|TRBJ1-2|few|NA
TGTGCCAGCAGCCCCACGGTTAGGAACTATGGCTACACCTTC
CASSPTVRNYGYTF
>TRBV7-9|TRBJ2-7|NA|NA
TGTGCCAGCAGCTTTGATGGCAGAACCTACGAGCAGTACTTC
CASSFDGRTYEQYF
>TRBV28|TRBJ1-3|few|NA
TGTGCCAGCAGTTTATCAGACAGTGGAAACACCATATATTTT
CASSLSDSGNTIYF
>TRBV2|TRBJ1-2|NA|NA
TGTGCCAGCAGGGGCGGACCCACCATCTATGGCTACACCTTC
CASRGGPTIYGYTF
>TRBV5-1|TRBJ2-1|NA|NA
TGCGCCAGCAGCTCCTCAACAGGGAGGAATGAGCAGTTCTTC
CASSSSTGRNEQFF
>TRBV29-1|TRBJ2-7|NA|NA
TGCAGCGTTGCACAGGGCACCTACGAGCAGTACTTC
CSVAQGTYEQYF
>TRBV27|TRBJ2-5|NA|NA
TGTGCCAGCAGTCCCCAGGGGGGGGAGACCCAGTACTTC
CASSPQGGETQYF
>TRBV5-1|TRBJ2-1|NA|NA
TGCGCCAGCAGCCTGGGGGACCGCGAGCAGTTCTTC
CASSLGDREQFF
>TRBV4-3|TRBJ1-2|NA|NA
TGCGCCAGCAGCCAAGTCGGGGCTACCTTTGGCTACACCTTC
CASSQVGATFGYTF
>TRBV14|TRBJ2-7|NA|TRBD1
TGTGCCAGCAGCCAAGGCCCCCGGGACAGGGCCTACGAGCAGTACTTC
CASSQGPRDRAYEQYF
>TRBV29-1|TRBJ2-7|NA|NA
TGCAGCGTAAAAACCGGAGATTACGAGCAGTACTTC
CSVKTGDYEQYF
>TRBV30|TRBJ2-1|NA|NA
TGTGCCTGGAGCCGGGACTCTGGGAATGAGCAGTTCTTC
CAWSRDSGNEQFF
>TRBV2|TRBJ2-7|NA|NA
TGTGCCAGCAGTGAAATCGTCTACGAGCAGTACTTC
CASSEIVYEQYF
>TRBV2|TRBJ1-1|once|TRBD1
TGTGCCAGCAGCGCAATCGGGACAGGGAGGGGCACTGAAGCTTTCTTT
CASSAIGTGRGTEAFF
>TRBV7-3|TRBJ1-1|few|NA
TGTGCCAGCAGCTTAACTAGGGGGATGAACACTGAAGCTTTCTTT
CASSLTRGMNTEAFF
>TRBV29-1|TRBJ1-2|NA|NA
TGCAGCGTTGAAGACTGGGGGGGCGACTATGGCTACACCTTC
CSVEDWGGDYGYTF
>TRBV5-4|TRBJ2-1|NA|TRBD1
TGTGCCAGCAGCCCCACCGGGACAGGGTCAAATGAGCAGTTCTTC
CASSPTGTGSNEQFF
>TRBV7-9|TRBJ2-3|NA|NA
TGTGCCAGCAGCTTAGGGGCAACAAGCACAGATACGCAGTATTTT
CASSLGATSTDTQYF
>TRBV29-1|TRBJ1-5|few|TRBD1
TGCAGCGCCGGGACAGGGCGCAATCAGCCCCAGCATTTT
CSAGTGRNQPQHF